This T cell receptor (beta chain) was sequenced in a study of blood T cells in healthy people across ages. General study findings and limits: Greater diversity and more naive CD4+ cells were seen in long-lived donors than in aged donors. TCR beta diversity tracked closely with naive T cell percentage.

This clonotype was counted a few times. Its antigen is currently unknown. Samples each had at least 6 micrograms of total RNA extracted. It was with a sample-barcoded 5' primer and a J-beta primer mix that a second PCR of roughly 7 to 12 cycles was run. MiXCR, run by TCRdb on the 5' RACE reads, gives a single entry per CDR3 protein. Among 910,000 or so distinct CDR3 sequences listed, roughly 51% were seen once. Germline V gene sequence: CDR1 ENHRY, CDR2 SYGVKD. The V and J ends lost 6 bases and 3 bases, in that order; junction bases with no gene match: 5. CDR3 length: 14 amino acids. Sequencing was carried out using blood. The receptor comes from a woman in her sixties or seventies in good health. This chain uses TRBV10-3 with TRBJ2-3, with TRBD2 matching 8 bases. CDR3 coding DNA: TGTGCCATCAGCCCCGGGACTAGAACAGATACGCAGTATTTT. This translates into CAISPGTRTDTQYF.